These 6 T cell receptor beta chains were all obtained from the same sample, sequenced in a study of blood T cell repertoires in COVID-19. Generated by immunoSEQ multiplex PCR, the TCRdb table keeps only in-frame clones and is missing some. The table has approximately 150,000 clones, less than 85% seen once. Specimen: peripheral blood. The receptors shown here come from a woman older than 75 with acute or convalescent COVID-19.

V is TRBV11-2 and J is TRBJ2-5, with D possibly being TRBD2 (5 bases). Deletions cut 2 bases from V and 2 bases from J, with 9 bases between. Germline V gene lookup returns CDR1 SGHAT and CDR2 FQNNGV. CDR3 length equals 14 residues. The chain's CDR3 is CASSLNLAQETQYF. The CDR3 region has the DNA TGTGCCAGCAGCTTAAATCTAGCACAAGAGACCCAGTACTTC.

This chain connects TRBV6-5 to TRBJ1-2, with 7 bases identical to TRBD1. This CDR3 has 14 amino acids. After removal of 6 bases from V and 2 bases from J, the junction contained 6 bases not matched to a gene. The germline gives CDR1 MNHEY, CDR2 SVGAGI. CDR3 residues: CASRTGIGNYGYTF. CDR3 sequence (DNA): TGTGCCAGCAGGACAGGGATAGGGAACTATGGCTACACCTTC.

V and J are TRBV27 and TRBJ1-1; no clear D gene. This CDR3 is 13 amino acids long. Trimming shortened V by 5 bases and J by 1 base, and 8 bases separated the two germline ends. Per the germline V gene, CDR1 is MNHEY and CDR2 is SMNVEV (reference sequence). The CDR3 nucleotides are TGTGCCAGCAGTCCATACAGGAACACTGAAGCTTTCTTT. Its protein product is CASSPYRNTEAFF.

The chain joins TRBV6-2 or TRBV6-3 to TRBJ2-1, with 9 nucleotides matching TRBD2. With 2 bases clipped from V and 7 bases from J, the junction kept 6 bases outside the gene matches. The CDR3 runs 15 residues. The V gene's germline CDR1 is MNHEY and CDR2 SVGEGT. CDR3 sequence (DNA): TGTGCCAGCAGTTACCAGCGGGAGGTTAGGAATGAGCAGTTCTTC. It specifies CASSYQREVRNEQFF.

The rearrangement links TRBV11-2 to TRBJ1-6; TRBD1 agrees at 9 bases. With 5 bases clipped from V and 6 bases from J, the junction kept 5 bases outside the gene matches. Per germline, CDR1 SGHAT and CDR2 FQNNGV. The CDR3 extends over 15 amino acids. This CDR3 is CASSRGDRANSPLHF. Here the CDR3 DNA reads TGTGCCAGCAGCCGGGGGGACAGGGCTAATTCACCCCTCCACTTT.

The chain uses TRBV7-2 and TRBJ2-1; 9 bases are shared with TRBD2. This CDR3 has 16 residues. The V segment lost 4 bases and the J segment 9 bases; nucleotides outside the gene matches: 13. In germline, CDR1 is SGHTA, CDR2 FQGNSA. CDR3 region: CASSSLAGGGFSEQFF. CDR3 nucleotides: TGTGCCAGCAGCTCCTTGGCGGGAGGGGGATTTAGTGAGCAGTTCTTC.